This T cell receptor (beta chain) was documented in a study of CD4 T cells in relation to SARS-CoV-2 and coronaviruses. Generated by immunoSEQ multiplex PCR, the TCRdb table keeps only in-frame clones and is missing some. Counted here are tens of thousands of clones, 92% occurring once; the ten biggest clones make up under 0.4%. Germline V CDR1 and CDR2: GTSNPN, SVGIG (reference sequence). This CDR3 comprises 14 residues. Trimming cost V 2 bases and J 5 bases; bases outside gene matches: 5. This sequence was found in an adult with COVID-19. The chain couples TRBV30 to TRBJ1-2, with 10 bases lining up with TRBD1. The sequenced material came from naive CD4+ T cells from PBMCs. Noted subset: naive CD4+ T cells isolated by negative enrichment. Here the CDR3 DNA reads TGTGCCTGGAGTAGGAGGGACAGGGGTTATGGCTACACCTTC. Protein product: CAWSRRDRGYGYTF. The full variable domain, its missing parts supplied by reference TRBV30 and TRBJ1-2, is SQTIHQWPATLVQPVGSPLSLECTVEGTSNPNLYWYRQAAGRGLQLLFYSVGIGQISSEVPQNLSASRPQDRQFILSSKKLLLSDSGFYLCAWSRRDRGYGYTFGSGTRLTVV.